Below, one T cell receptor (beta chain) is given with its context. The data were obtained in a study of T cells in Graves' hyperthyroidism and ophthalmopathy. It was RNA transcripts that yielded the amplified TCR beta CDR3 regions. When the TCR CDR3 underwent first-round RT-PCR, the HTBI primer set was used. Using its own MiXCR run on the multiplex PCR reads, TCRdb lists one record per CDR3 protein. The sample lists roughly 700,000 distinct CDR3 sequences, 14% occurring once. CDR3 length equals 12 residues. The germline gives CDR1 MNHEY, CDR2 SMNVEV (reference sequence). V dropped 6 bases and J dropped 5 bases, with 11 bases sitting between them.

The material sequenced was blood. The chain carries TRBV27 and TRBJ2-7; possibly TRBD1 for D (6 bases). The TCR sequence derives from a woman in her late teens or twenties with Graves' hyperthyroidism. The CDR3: CASSIQGHEQYF. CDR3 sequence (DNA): TGTGCCAGCAGCATCCAGGGGCACGAGCAGTACTTC.